The 24 T cell receptor beta chains below all came from one sample that was sequenced in a study of blood T cell repertoires in COVID-19. This table comes from immunoSEQ multiplex PCR, and its TCRdb copy is limited to in-frame clones, with some not included. The sample yields over 150,000 clones, more than 80% seen once. Sequencing was performed on peripheral blood. The origin of the receptors is a man aged 45-65 years with acute or convalescent COVID-19.

The table lists this clone with a few counts. V is TRBV25-1 and J is TRBJ2-5, with a tentative D call TRBD1 (6 bases). Trimming removed 7 bases from V and 2 bases from J, with 14 bases in between. Germline CDR1 is MGHDK and CDR2 is SYGVNS. The length of the CDR3 is 14 residues. CDR3 loop: CASKTGFGQETQYF. CDR3 coding DNA: TGTGCCAGCAAGACAGGCTTCGGGCAAGAGACCCAGTACTTC.

The CDR3 region is CASSSSHRDTDTQYF. The CDR3 nucleotides read TGTGCCAGCAGCTCAAGCCACAGGGACACAGATACGCAGTATTTT. The chain uses TRBV5-4 and TRBJ2-3, with a weak D call TRBD1 (6 bases). V lost 3 bases to trimming and J lost 2 bases, with 13 bases between them. Germline CDR1 SGHNT, CDR2 YYREEE (reference sequence). This CDR3 is 15 amino acids long.

This clone was found once. V gene TRBV12-5 combines with J gene TRBJ1-2; the D gene is possibly TRBD1 (5 bases). CDR3 length equals 13 residues. Germline V gives CDR1 LGHNT, CDR2 FRNRAP. Between the trimmed V and J ends, which lost 3 bases and 2 bases, there was a span of 7 bases. The CDR3 sequence: CASGFGGNYGYTF. Here the CDR3 DNA reads TGTGCTAGTGGTTTTGGGGGGAACTATGGCTACACCTTC.

The CDR3 DNA sequence: TGTGCCAGCAGGGTCTCTGGGGAGGACACTGAAGCTTTCTTT. Its translation: CASRVSGEDTEAFF. The chain uses TRBV28 and TRBJ1-1; D ambiguous. Germline V lookup: CDR1 MDHEN, CDR2 SYDVKM. The V end lost 6 bases, the J end lost 3 bases, and 14 bases lay between the germline ends. The CDR3 is 14 amino acids.

V gene TRBV11-1 combines with J gene TRBJ2-5, with 12 bases that match TRBD2. From germline, CDR1 is SGHAT and CDR2 FQDESV (reference sequence). This CDR3 region has 16 residues. J was trimmed by 4 bases and V by 5 bases; bases with no gene match: 8. In nucleotides, the CDR3 is TGTGCCAGCAGCCTTACTAGCGGGGGGAGGGGAGAGACCCAGTACTTC. Protein product: CASSLTSGGRGETQYF.

The gene calls are TRBV2 and TRBJ1-1, with a tentative D call TRBD1 (5 bases). Between the trimmed V and J ends, which lost 8 bases and 4 bases, there was a span of 23 bases. CDR1 SNHLY and CDR2 FYNNEI come from the germline V gene. The CDR3 covers 16 residues. CDR3 region: CASLGGTFQTGTEAFF. CDR3 bases: TGTGCCAGCTTAGGAGGGACCTTCCAGACGGGCACTGAAGCTTTCTTT.

This clone was seen just once. The chain joins TRBV5-8 to TRBJ1-1; D not certain. This CDR3 region has 13 residues. Germline V gene sequence: CDR1 SGHTS, CDR2 YDEGEE. V was pared by 6 bases and J by 3 bases, with 12 bases between. CDR3 sequence: CASISLRYTEAFF. CDR3 DNA sequence: TGTGCCAGCATTTCTCTTCGTTACACTGAAGCTTTCTTT.

This clone was detected only a few times. The rearrangement uses TRBV10-3 and TRBJ2-2; D might be TRBD2 (6 bases). Trimming removed 4 bases from V and 5 bases from J, with 11 bases in between. This CDR3 has 14 residues. Germline values: CDR1 ENHRY, CDR2 SYGVKD. CDR3 nucleotides: TGTGCCATCAGTGGAAGCGGGCGGACCGGGGAGCTGTTTTTT. It specifies CAISGSGRTGELFF.

The V gene is TRBV3-1 (or the pseudogene TRBV3-2), the J gene TRBJ1-3; D uncertain. V was trimmed by 4 bases and J by 0 bases, leaving 10 bases between them. Germline-derived CDR1 and CDR2 are LGHDT and YNNKEL (reference sequence). The CDR3 sequence is 15 residues long. The CDR3 loop is CASSPDSNSGNTIYF. DNA for the CDR3: TGTGCCAGCAGCCCGGACTCCAACTCTGGAAACACCATATATTTT.

The V gene is TRBV6-5, the J gene TRBJ1-1, with D uncertain. The CDR3 sequence is 13 residues long. Germline V lookup: CDR1 MNHEY, CDR2 SVGAGI. V gave up 2 bases and J gave up 1 base, with 5 bases separating them. In nucleotides, the CDR3 is TGTGCCAGCAGTTACGAGGAGAACACTGAAGCTTTCTTT. Its protein product is CASSYEENTEAFF.

The rearrangement uses TRBV28 and TRBJ1-2; D gene uncertain. In germline, CDR1 is MDHEN, CDR2 SYDVKM. The CDR3 is made up of 18 amino acids. The V gene lost 1 base and the J gene lost 6 bases, with 24 bases spanning the gap. The CDR3 spells CASSLFGLGSLSNNGYTF. In DNA, the CDR3 is TGTGCCAGCAGTTTATTCGGCCTGGGGAGTCTCTCCAATAATGGCTACACCTTC.

J is TRBJ1-1 and V is TRBV28; no firm D call. The CDR3 length is 12 residues. Germline CDR1 is MDHEN and CDR2 is SYDVKM. V was cut by 1 base and J by 3 bases, with 3 bases left in between. The CDR3: CASSLSDTEAFF. The CDR3 DNA follows: TGTGCCAGCAGTTTATCTGACACTGAAGCTTTCTTT.

The V gene is TRBV18, the J gene TRBJ1-1; weak D call: TRBD1 (6 bases). V was clipped by 3 bases and J by 7 bases, with 9 bases between them. The germline V gene encodes CDR1 KGHSH and CDR2 LQKENI. The CDR3 totals 12 residues. DNA for the CDR3: TGTGCCAGCTCACCGGGGGCATATGAAGCTTTCTTT. Translating it yields CASSPGAYEAFF.

The rearrangement joins TRBV15 to TRBJ1-2; the D gene is possibly TRBD1 (6 bases). The CDR3 has 14 residues. V dropped 6 bases and J dropped 4 bases, with 15 bases sitting between them. Germline CDR1 LNHNV, CDR2 YYDKDF (reference sequence). The CDR3 is CATRPRQETYGYTF. In nucleotides, the CDR3 is TGTGCCACCAGACCTCGACAGGAGACCTATGGCTACACCTTC.

The rearrangement joins TRBV10-3 to TRBJ2-3; 14 bases fit TRBD2. Germline CDR1 reads ENHRY; CDR2 reads SYGVKD. With 6 bases clipped from V and 1 base from J, the junction kept 9 bases outside the gene matches. The CDR3 consists of 18 residues. In nucleotides, the CDR3 is TGTGCCATCAGAACCGGGACTAGCGGGAGAACTGGCACAGATACGCAGTATTTT. Protein sequence: CAIRTGTSGRTGTDTQYF.

The chain employs TRBV14 and TRBJ2-4; TRBD2 agrees at 15 bases. The germline gives CDR1 SGHDN, CDR2 FVKESK. V lost 0 bases to trimming and J lost 3 bases; unmatched junction nucleotides: 12. The CDR3 is 21 amino acids. CDR3 nucleotides: TGTGCCAGCAGCCAAGATAAGTGGACTAGCGGGGGGGCCCTGGGCAAAAACATTCAGTACTTC. Translating it yields CASSQDKWTSGGALGKNIQYF.

V and J are TRBV27 and TRBJ2-7; weak D call: TRBD1 (6 bases). CDR3 length equals 15 residues. V lost 2 bases to trimming and J lost 0 bases, with 11 bases between them. The germline V gene has CDR1 MNHEY and CDR2 SMNVEV (reference sequence). CDR3 protein: CASSLAGGNSYEQYV. Written as DNA, the CDR3 is TGTGCCAGCAGTTTAGCTGGGGGCAACTCCTACGAGCAGTACGTC.

The rearrangement links TRBV27 to TRBJ2-7; possibly TRBD1 for D (5 bases). The CDR3 covers 14 residues. Between the trimmed V and J ends, which lost 3 bases and 5 bases, there was a span of 14 bases. CDR1 and CDR2 (germline): MNHEY, SMNVEV (reference sequence). The CDR3 loop is CASSFRDSFHEQYF. Written as DNA, the CDR3 is TGTGCCAGCAGTTTCAGGGATAGCTTTCACGAGCAGTACTTC.

The rearrangement joins TRBV30 to TRBJ1-3; D ambiguous. CDR1 and CDR2 (germline): GTSNPN, SVGIG (reference sequence). The CDR3 loop spans 12 amino acids. Trimming stripped 4 bases from V and 6 bases from J, with 10 bases between. CDR3 loop: CAWTVSQNTIYF. The CDR3 DNA sequence: TGTGCCTGGACAGTCTCTCAAAACACCATATATTTT.

CDR3 bases: TGTGCCAGCAGTAAAACGCCAGCGGGAGGTACAGATACGCAGTATTTT. Its translation: CASSKTPAGGTDTQYF. The chain links TRBV6-6 to TRBJ2-3; the match to TRBD2 covers 9 bases. The V gene end was trimmed by 5 bases and the J gene end by 3 bases; junction bases not matched to a gene: 9. The germline CDR1 and CDR2 sequences are MNHNY and SVGAGI (reference sequence). The CDR3 is 16 amino acids.

The V call is TRBV5-1, the J call TRBJ2-6, with 9 bases that match TRBD1. Germline V gene sequence: CDR1 SGHRS, CDR2 YFSETQ. V lost 4 bases to trimming and J lost 19 bases; unmatched junction nucleotides: 12. The CDR3 runs 13 residues. The CDR3 spells CASSRGQGKEPTF. As DNA, the CDR3 is TGCGCCAGCAGCCGGGGACAGGGAAAGGAGCCAACTTTC.

The chain carries TRBV19 and TRBJ1-5; 7 nucleotides agree with TRBD1. CDR1 and CDR2 from the germline V gene are LNHDA and SQIVND (reference sequence). J lost 3 bases, V lost 3 bases, and 5 bases had no gene match. CDR3 length: 15 amino acids. The CDR3 region is CASSIDQGVNQPQHF. The CDR3 DNA sequence: TGTGCCAGTAGTATTGACCAGGGGGTCAATCAGCCCCAGCATTTT.

The chain couples TRBV5-1 to TRBJ2-3; 8 bases fit TRBD2. The V and J ends lost 0 bases and 9 bases, in that order; junction bases with no gene match: 9. Germline V gene sequence: CDR1 SGHRS, CDR2 YFSETQ. CDR3 length: 15 residues. The DNA for the CDR3 is TGCGCCAGCAGCTTGGAAGCTAGCGGGCCTTCAACGCAGTATTTT. Translated, it gives CASSLEASGPSTQYF.

The V call is TRBV6-2 or TRBV6-3, the J call TRBJ2-2, with TRBD2 identical over 8 bases. This CDR3 has 16 residues. CDR1 MNHEY and CDR2 SVGEGT come from the germline V gene. V shed 2 bases and J 6 bases; nucleotides not matched to a gene: 8. This chain's CDR3 is CASSYGIAGRSGELFF. As DNA, the CDR3 is TGTGCCAGCAGTTACGGGATAGCGGGGAGGTCCGGGGAGCTGTTTTTT.